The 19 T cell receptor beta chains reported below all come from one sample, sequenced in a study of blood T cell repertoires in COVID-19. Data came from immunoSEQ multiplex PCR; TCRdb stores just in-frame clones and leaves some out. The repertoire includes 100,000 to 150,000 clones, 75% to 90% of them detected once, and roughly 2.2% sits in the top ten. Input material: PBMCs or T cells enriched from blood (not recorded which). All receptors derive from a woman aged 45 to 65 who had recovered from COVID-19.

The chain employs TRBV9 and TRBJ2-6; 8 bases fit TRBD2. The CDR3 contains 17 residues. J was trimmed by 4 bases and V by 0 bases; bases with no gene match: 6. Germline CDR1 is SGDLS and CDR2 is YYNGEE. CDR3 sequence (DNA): TGTGCCAGCAGCGTAGTGCGGGGGGCGCTGGGGGCCAACGTCCTGACTTTC. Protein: CASSVVRGALGANVLTF.

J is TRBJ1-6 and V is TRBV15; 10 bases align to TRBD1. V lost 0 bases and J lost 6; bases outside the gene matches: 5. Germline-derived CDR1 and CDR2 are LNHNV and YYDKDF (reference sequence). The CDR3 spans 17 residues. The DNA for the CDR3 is TGTGCCACCAGCAGAGATCCTCGGACAGGGGGTAATTCACCCCTCCACTTT. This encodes CATSRDPRTGGNSPLHF.

The CDR3 reads CASSSLTGQGLFNSPLHF. The CDR3 nucleotides read TGTGCCAGCTCATCCTTAACCGGACAGGGACTCTTCAATTCACCCCTCCACTTT. The chain combines TRBV18 with TRBJ1-6; 8 bases align to TRBD1. Looked up from germline, CDR1 is KGHSH and CDR2 is LQKENI. The V gene end was trimmed by 5 bases and the J gene end by 7 bases; junction bases not matched to a gene: 16. This CDR3 contains 18 residues.

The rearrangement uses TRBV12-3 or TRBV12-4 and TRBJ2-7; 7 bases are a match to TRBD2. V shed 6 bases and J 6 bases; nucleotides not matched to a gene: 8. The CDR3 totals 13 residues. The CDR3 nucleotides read TGTGCCAGCAGCCAGAGGGAGGGTCTCGAGCAGTACTTC. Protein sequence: CASSQREGLEQYF.

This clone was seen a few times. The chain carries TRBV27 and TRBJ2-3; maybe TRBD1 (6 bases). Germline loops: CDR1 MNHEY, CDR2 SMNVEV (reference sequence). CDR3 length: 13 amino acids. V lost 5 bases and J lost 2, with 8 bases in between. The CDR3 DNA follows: TGTGCCAGCAGTCTGGGGGCCACAGATACGCAGTATTTT. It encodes CASSLGATDTQYF.

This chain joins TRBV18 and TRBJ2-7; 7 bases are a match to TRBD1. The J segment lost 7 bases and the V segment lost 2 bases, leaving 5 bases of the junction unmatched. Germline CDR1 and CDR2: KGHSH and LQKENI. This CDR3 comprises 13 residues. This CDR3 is CASSPDRAGEQYF. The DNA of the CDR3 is TGTGCCAGCTCACCAGACAGGGCCGGTGAGCAGTACTTC.

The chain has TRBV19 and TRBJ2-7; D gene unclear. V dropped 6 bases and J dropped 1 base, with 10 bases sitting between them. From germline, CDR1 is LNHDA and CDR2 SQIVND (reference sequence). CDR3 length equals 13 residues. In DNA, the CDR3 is TGTGCCAGTAGGGGCAAAGGATCCTACGAGCAGTACTTC. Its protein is CASRGKGSYEQYF.

The CDR3 DNA reads as TGTGCCAGCAGTGAAGTCAGGGGCATCCAAAATGAGCAGTTCTTC. Its translation is CASSEVRGIQNEQFF. This chain uses TRBV6-1 with TRBJ2-1; TRBD1 might be the D (6 bases). The germline V gene encodes CDR1 MNHNS and CDR2 SASEGT. CDR3 length: 15 amino acids. Deletions cut 1 base from V and 7 bases from J, with 14 bases between.

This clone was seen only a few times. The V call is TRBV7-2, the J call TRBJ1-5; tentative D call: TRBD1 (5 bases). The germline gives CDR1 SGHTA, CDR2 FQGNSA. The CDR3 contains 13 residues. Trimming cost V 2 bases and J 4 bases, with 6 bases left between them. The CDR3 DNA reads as TGTGCCAGCAGCTTAAGGACAAATCAGCCCCAGCATTTT. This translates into CASSLRTNQPQHF.

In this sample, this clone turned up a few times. The CDR3 loop is CASSPRGVGELFF. Here the CDR3 DNA reads TGCGCCAGCAGCCCCAGGGGGGTCGGGGAGCTGTTTTTT. This chain links TRBV4-1 with TRBJ2-2; weak D call: TRBD1 (7 bases). The CDR3 loop spans 13 amino acids. Germline V lookup: CDR1 MGHRA, CDR2 YSYEKL. Trimming stripped 4 bases from V and 7 bases from J, with 10 bases between.

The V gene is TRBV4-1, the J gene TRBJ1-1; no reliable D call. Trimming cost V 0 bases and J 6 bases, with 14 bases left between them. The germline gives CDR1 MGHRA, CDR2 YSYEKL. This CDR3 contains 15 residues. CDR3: CASSQDSRGSPEAFF. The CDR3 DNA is TGCGCCAGCAGCCAAGATTCTCGGGGTAGTCCTGAAGCTTTCTTT.

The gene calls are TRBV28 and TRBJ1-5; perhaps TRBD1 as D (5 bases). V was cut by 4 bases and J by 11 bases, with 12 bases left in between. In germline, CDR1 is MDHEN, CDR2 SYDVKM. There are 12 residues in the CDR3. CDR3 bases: TGTGCCAGCAGTTCCGGTGGGGGGGCCCAGCATTTT. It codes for CASSSGGGAQHF.

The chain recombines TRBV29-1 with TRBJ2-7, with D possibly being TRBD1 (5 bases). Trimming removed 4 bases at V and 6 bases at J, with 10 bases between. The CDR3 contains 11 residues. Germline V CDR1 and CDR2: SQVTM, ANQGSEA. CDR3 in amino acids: CSVVWGGEQYF. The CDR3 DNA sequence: TGCAGCGTTGTCTGGGGCGGCGAGCAGTACTTC.

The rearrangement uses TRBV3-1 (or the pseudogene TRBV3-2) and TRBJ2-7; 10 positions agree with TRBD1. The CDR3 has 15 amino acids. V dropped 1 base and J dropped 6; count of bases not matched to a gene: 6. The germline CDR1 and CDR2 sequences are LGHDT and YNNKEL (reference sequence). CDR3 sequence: CASSQGGTGVTEQYF. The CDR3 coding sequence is TGTGCCAGCAGCCAAGGGGGGACAGGGGTTACCGAGCAGTACTTC.

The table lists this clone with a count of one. CDR3 DNA sequence: TGTGCCAGCAGGGGGCGTAATGAAAAACTGTTTTTT. Amino acid sequence: CASRGRNEKLFF. The chain couples TRBV2 to TRBJ1-4; D is perhaps TRBD1 (5 bases). Germline values: CDR1 SNHLY, CDR2 FYNNEI. The V end lost 6 bases, the J end lost 4 bases, and 6 bases lay between the germline ends. The CDR3 extends over 12 amino acids. Drawing the rest from reference TRBV2 and TRBJ1-4, the complete variable domain is EPEVTQTPSHQVTQMGQEVILRCVPISNHLYFYWYRQILGQKVEFLVSFYNNEISEKSEIFDDQFSVERPDGSNFTLKIRSTKLEDSAMYFCASRGRNEKLFFGSGTQLSVL.

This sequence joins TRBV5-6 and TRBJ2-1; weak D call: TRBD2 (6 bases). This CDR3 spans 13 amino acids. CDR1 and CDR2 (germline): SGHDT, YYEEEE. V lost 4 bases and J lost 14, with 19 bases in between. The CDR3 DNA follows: TGTGCCAGCAGCCGGGACTCCAAAGGGTTGGAGTTCTTC. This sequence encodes CASSRDSKGLEFF.

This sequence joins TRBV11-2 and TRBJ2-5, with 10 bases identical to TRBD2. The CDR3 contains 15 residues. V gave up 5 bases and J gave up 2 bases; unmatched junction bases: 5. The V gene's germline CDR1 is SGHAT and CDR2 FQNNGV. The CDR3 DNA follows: TGTGCCAGCAGCCCAGGACTAGCGGAACAAGAGACCCAGTACTTC. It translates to CASSPGLAEQETQYF.

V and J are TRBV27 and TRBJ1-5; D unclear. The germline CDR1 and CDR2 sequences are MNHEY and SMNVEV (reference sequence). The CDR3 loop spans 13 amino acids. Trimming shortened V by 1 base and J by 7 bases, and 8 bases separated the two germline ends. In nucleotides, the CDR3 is TGTGCCAGCAGTTTATTTTCTGGCCAGCCCCAGCATTTT. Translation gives CASSLFSGQPQHF.

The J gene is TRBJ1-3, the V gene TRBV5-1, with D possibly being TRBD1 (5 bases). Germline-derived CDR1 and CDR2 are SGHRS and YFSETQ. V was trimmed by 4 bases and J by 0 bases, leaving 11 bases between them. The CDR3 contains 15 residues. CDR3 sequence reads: CASSRDSSSGNTIYF. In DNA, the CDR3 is TGCGCCAGCAGCCGAGACAGCAGCTCTGGAAACACCATATATTTT.